The TCR beta chain described here comes from a study of CD8 T cells in ankylosing spondylitis. Note on this clonotype: The antigen remains undetermined.

In making TCR beta libraries, quantitative 5'-RACE with molecular barcodes was used. TCRdb ran MiXCR on the 5' RACE reads and lists one entry per CDR3 protein. Here the sample spans 750,000 to 850,000 distinct CDR3 sequences, approximately 12% being singletons. The CDR3 is made up of 15 amino acids. V was shortened by 1 base and J by 8 bases, with 14 bases between the two germline ends. The germline gives CDR1 MNHNS, CDR2 SASEGT. Overall study results and limits: Clones tied to disease were said to be significantly enriched in matched ankylosing spondylitis synovial fluid. The study identified a TCR beta motif of under ten highly homologous variants that appeared characteristic of ankylosing spondylitis blood. Some of these motif variants have turned up before, in reports on reactive arthritis synovial fluid and blood. Disease-linked clones proved CD8+ and comparatively uncommon in peripheral blood.

Sequencing used blood, either unsorted or a sorted T cell fraction (not recorded which). This sequence was found in a male donor with ankylosing spondylitis. This rearrangement joins TRBV6-1 to TRBJ1-4, with a possible D match to TRBD1 (5 bases). CDR3 amino acids: CASSEGPGPGEKLFF. The CDR3 DNA follows: TGTGCCAGCAGTGAAGGGCCAGGGCCGGGCGAAAAACTGTTTTTT.